This T cell receptor beta chain came from a study of T-cell memory formation after mild COVID-19. TCRdb re-called the 5' RACE reads with MiXCR, one entry per CDR3 protein. The table has 400,000 to 500,000 distinct CDR3 sequences, roughly 20% seen once. The V and J ends lost 4 bases and 10 bases respectively, with 10 bases between them. This CDR3 comprises 11 residues. The V gene's germline CDR1 is SEHNR and CDR2 FQNEAQ (reference sequence). Input material: PBMCs or a T cell subset sorted from them (not recorded which). This TCR came from an adult woman who had mild COVID-19 (a few samples of this study predate the infection). Cell type and time point are not known. The rearrangement links TRBV7-9 to TRBJ1-1; D unclear. CDR3 sequence (DNA): TGTGCCAGCAGCTCCCTACATGGAGCTTTCTTT. Protein sequence: CASSSLHGAFF.